One sample yielded the 3 T cell receptor beta chains listed below, sequenced in a study of T cells in Graves' hyperthyroidism and ophthalmopathy. Amplified TCR beta CDR3 regions derived from RNA transcripts. Primed by the HTBI set, a first-round RT-PCR was run on the TCR CDR3. MiXCR, applied by TCRdb to the multiplex PCR reads, yields one record per CDR3 protein. The repertoire includes under 400,000 distinct CDR3 sequences, around 13% of them detected once, and about 9.1% sits in the top ten. The sequencing input was blood. Receptor source: a woman between 18 and 29 years old with Graves' hyperthyroidism.

This clonotype was observed a handful of times. In DNA, the CDR3 is TGCAGTGCTGGGGACACCGACACAGATACGCAGTATTTT. This translates into CSAGDTDTDTQYF. V gene TRBV20-1 combines with J gene TRBJ2-3; TRBD1 might be the D (6 bases). Per germline, CDR1 DFQATT and CDR2 SNEGSKA (reference sequence). The CDR3 is 13 amino acids. Deletions cut 5 bases from V and 2 bases from J, with 11 bases between.

This clonotype appeared many times. The J gene is TRBJ1-1, the V gene TRBV3-1, with D possibly TRBD1 on 6 matching bases. V lost 4 bases and J lost 7, with 13 bases in between. Germline values: CDR1 LGHDT, CDR2 YNNKEL (reference sequence). This CDR3 spans 13 amino acids. CDR3 coding DNA: TGTGCCAGCAGCCTGAGGACAGCGTATGAAGCTTTCTTT. Residues: CASSLRTAYEAFF.

The chain links TRBV6-1 to TRBJ2-6, with D possibly being TRBD1 (6 bases). The V end was cut by 10 bases, the J end by 3 bases, with 22 bases between. The CDR3 is 17 amino acids. Per the germline V gene, CDR1 is MNHNS and CDR2 is SASEGT. The CDR3 sequence: CATRGPKPNGGANVLTF. CDR3 nucleotides: TGTGCCACCAGGGGCCCCAAACCGAATGGTGGGGCCAACGTCCTGACTTTC.